A single sample gave rise to the 18 T cell receptor beta chains below, sequenced in a study of cytomegalovirus exposure and HLA in healthy donors. Both 60 Vbeta primers and 13 Jbeta primers went into the PCR. Sequencing was performed with immunoSEQ multiplex PCR; in TCRdb, only in-frame clones are kept and a portion is missing. The sample includes tens of thousands of clones, roughly 70% of them seen just once. The source material was PBMCs. The source of these receptors is a man in his forties or fifties in good health and CMV-seropositive.

The chain is built from TRBV9 and TRBJ2-5, with D unresolved. Germline assignment: CDR1 SGDLS and CDR2 YYNGEE. The CDR3 runs to 14 residues. V lost 0 bases and J 3 bases, leaving 9 bases between the germline ends. Here the CDR3 reads CASSVDVSKETQYF. The CDR3 coding sequence is TGTGCCAGCAGCGTAGATGTCAGTAAAGAGACCCAGTACTTC.

V and J are TRBV29-1 and TRBJ1-1, with TRBD1 matching 8 bases. V gave up 5 bases and J gave up 5 bases; unmatched junction bases: 4. The CDR3 has 12 amino acids. Per the germline V gene, CDR1 is SQVTM and CDR2 is ANQGSEA. The CDR3 DNA follows: TGCAGCGTTAAACAGGGGGTTACTGAAGCTTTCTTT. Translated, it gives CSVKQGVTEAFF.

The chain employs TRBV19 and TRBJ1-5; TRBD1 aligns across 8 bases. The CDR3 has 16 residues. Trimming took 4 bases from V and 3 from J; bases not matched to a gene: 8. CDR1 and CDR2 from the germline V gene are LNHDA and SQIVND (reference sequence). CDR3 protein: CASSKGQGSTNQPQHF. The CDR3 nucleotides are TGTGCCAGTAGTAAAGGACAGGGAAGTACCAATCAGCCCCAGCATTTT.

The chain has TRBV27 and TRBJ2-7; a possible D gene is TRBD2 (5 bases). Germline V CDR1 and CDR2: MNHEY, SMNVEV (reference sequence). The CDR3 is made up of 15 amino acids. Trimming shortened V by 5 bases and J by 3 bases, and 17 bases separated the two germline ends. CDR3 region: CASSPRAGYLYEQYF. The DNA of the CDR3 is TGTGCCAGCAGTCCGAGGGCGGGCTACCTCTACGAGCAGTACTTC.

This chain's CDR3 is CASSVAPPLGGDNEQFF. DNA of the CDR3: TGTGCCAGCAGCGTAGCCCCCCCGCTTGGGGGCGACAATGAGCAGTTCTTC. V is TRBV9 and J is TRBJ2-1; TRBD1 is a possible D gene (6 bases). The ends were cut back, 0 bases at V and 5 bases at J, with 18 bases in the middle. This CDR3 contains 17 residues. Germline loops: CDR1 SGDLS, CDR2 YYNGEE.

The chain carries TRBV10-3 and TRBJ2-2; 9 bases line up with TRBD2. J gave up 7 bases and V 0 bases, and 3 bases lay outside the gene matches. Germline values: CDR1 ENHRY, CDR2 SYGVKD. This CDR3 region has 15 residues. The CDR3, as DNA: TGTGCCATCAGTGAGTCGGGGACTAGCATCGGGGAGCTGTTTTTT. Translated, it gives CAISESGTSIGELFF.

V is TRBV19 and J is TRBJ1-4; D is undetermined. The germline V gene has CDR1 LNHDA and CDR2 SQIVND (reference sequence). The CDR3 totals 14 residues. V lost 3 bases to trimming and J lost 7 bases, with 12 bases between them. The CDR3 coding sequence is TGTGCCAGTAGTATCCGGGGAAGTGGTGAAAAACTGTTTTTT. This translates into CASSIRGSGEKLFF. The variable domain in full, with the rest retrieved from reference TRBV19 and TRBJ1-4, is DGGITQSPKYLFRKEGQNVTLSCEQNLNHDAMYWYRQDPGQGLRLIYYSQIVNDFQKGDIAEGYSVSREKKESFPLTVTSAQKNPTAFYLCASSIRGSGEKLFFGSGTQLSVL.

The rearrangement joins TRBV6-5 to TRBJ1-5; D ambiguous. Germline V gene lookup returns CDR1 MNHEY and CDR2 SVGAGI. The CDR3 has 15 residues. Trimming took off 6 bases at V and 3 bases at J, with 15 bases between the two ends. The CDR3 sequence: CASSTSAGSNQPQHF. The DNA of the CDR3 is TGTGCCAGCAGCACAAGTGCGGGCTCCAATCAGCCCCAGCATTTT.

There are a few counts of this clone. The rearrangement uses TRBV10-2 and TRBJ2-1, with 12 nucleotides matching TRBD2. The CDR3 runs 15 residues. Looked up from germline, CDR1 is WSHSY and CDR2 is SAAADI. J lost 9 bases, V lost 6 bases, and 9 bases had no gene match. The CDR3 protein is CASRETSGRGGEQFF. CDR3 in DNA: TGCGCCAGCAGGGAGACTAGCGGGAGAGGAGGTGAGCAGTTCTTC.

This chain connects TRBV28 to TRBJ2-7, with a possible D match to TRBD2 (7 bases). Per germline, CDR1 MDHEN and CDR2 SYDVKM. The CDR3 has 15 amino acids. V lost 8 bases and J lost 0, with 17 bases in between. The CDR3 region has the DNA TGTGCCAGCGGTACGGGGGGCACCAACTCCTACGAGCAGTACTTC. This gives the protein CASGTGGTNSYEQYF. Looking up the rest from reference TRBV28 and TRBJ2-7 gives the full variable domain: DVKVTQSSRYLVKRTGEKVFLECVQDMDHENMFWYRQDPGLGLRLIYFSYDVKMKEKGDIPEGYSVSREKKERFSLILESASTNQTSMYLCASGTGGTNSYEQYFGPGTRLTVT.

The rearrangement uses TRBV10-2 and TRBJ2-3; 9 nucleotides agree with TRBD1. Germline CDR1 WSHSY, CDR2 SAAADI. The CDR3 contains 17 residues. Trimming removed 7 bases from V and 2 bases from J; junction bases left unmatched: 13. The CDR3 coding sequence is TGCGCCAGCATGAAATATCGCCGGGACAGGGACACAGATACGCAGTATTTT. It encodes CASMKYRRDRDTDTQYF.

This chain links TRBV7-3 with TRBJ2-1; the D gene is possibly TRBD1 (6 bases). Germline CDR1 is SGHTA and CDR2 is FQGTGA. CDR3 length: 15 residues. Trimming stripped 5 bases from V and 5 bases from J, with 16 bases between. CDR3 DNA: TGTGCCAGCAGCCCCGGGCAGGGGATCAACAATGAGCAGTTCTTC. As protein: CASSPGQGINNEQFF.

This rearrangement joins TRBV29-1 to TRBJ1-1, with unresolved D. Germline V gene data show CDR1 as SQVTM and CDR2 as ANQGSEA. The V end was cut by 5 bases, the J end by 0 bases, with 10 bases between. This CDR3 is built from 13 residues. The CDR3 nucleotides read TGCAGCGTTAGTCAGGTCCTGAACACTGAAGCTTTCTTT. Translated: CSVSQVLNTEAFF.

This clone was counted once. This chain links TRBV7-2 with TRBJ1-2; possible D gene TRBD1, 5 bases. Deletions cut 5 bases from V and 1 base from J, with 11 bases between. The CDR3 contains 14 residues. From germline, CDR1 is SGHTA and CDR2 FQGNSA. The CDR3, as DNA: TGTGCCAGCAGCGAAGGGAGGGGTAACTATGGCTACACCTTC. It is translated as CASSEGRGNYGYTF.

This clone has only a few counts. This chain connects TRBV7-9 to TRBJ1-5; D ambiguous. Trimming took 2 bases from V and 2 from J, leaving 4 bases between them. The length of the CDR3 is 13 residues. The germline gives CDR1 SEHNR, CDR2 FQNEAQ (reference sequence). The CDR3 DNA sequence: TGTGCCAGCAGCTTAACAGGCAATCAGCCCCAGCATTTT. It encodes CASSLTGNQPQHF.

The chain employs TRBV5-6 and TRBJ2-2; possible D gene TRBD2, 5 bases. V was clipped by 0 bases and J by 4 bases, with 13 bases between them. The germline V gene encodes CDR1 SGHDT and CDR2 YYEEEE. The CDR3 covers 16 residues. The CDR3 region is CASSLEIGVPTGELFF. The CDR3 DNA reads TGTGCCAGCAGCTTGGAGATCGGGGTCCCCACCGGGGAGCTGTTTTTT.

The sample holds a few counts of this clone. V and J are TRBV18 and TRBJ2-5; 10 bases are a match to TRBD1. The junction had 8 bases not matched to a gene; V was cut back by 3 bases and J by 4 bases. The CDR3 is 16 amino acids. Germline CDR1 KGHSH, CDR2 LQKENI. CDR3 sequence (DNA): TGTGCCAGCTCACCGACGGGACAGGGGTTCGGAGAGACCCAGTACTTC. It codes for CASSPTGQGFGETQYF. The entire variable domain, with the rest obtained from reference TRBV18 and TRBJ2-5, is as follows: NAGVMQNPRHLVRRRGQEARLRCSPMKGHSHVYWYRQLPEEGLKFMVYLQKENIIDESGMPKERFSAEFPKEGPSILRIQQVVRGDSAAYFCASSPTGQGFGETQYFGPGTRLLVL.

The V and J genes are TRBV6-8 and TRBJ2-3, with 8 bases matching TRBD2. The germline V gene has CDR1 MNHGY and CDR2 SAAAGT. V was pared by 8 bases and J by 4 bases, with 11 bases of the junction left unmatched. CDR3 size: 15 residues. CDR3 region: CASSIRGGLADTQYF. The CDR3 bases are TGTGCCAGCTCCATTCGGGGGGGCCTGGCAGATACGCAGTATTTT.